Below, 3 T cell receptor beta chains from the same sample are listed, as sequenced in a study of T cells in Graves' hyperthyroidism and ophthalmopathy. The source material, RNA transcripts, was used to amplify TCR beta CDR3 regions. TCR CDR3 underwent first-round RT-PCR with the HTBI primer set. TCRdb re-called the multiplex PCR reads with MiXCR, one entry per CDR3 protein. The profile shows over 400,000 distinct CDR3 sequences, roughly 14% of them singletons. Sequenced: blood. The source is a man younger than 35 with Graves' ophthalmopathy.

This clonotype was seen a handful of times. The chain has TRBV19 and TRBJ2-7, with D possibly matching TRBD1 (6 bases). The V end was cut by 3 bases, the J end by 4 bases, with 13 bases between. Germline CDR1 reads LNHDA; CDR2 reads SQIVND (reference sequence). The CDR3 loop spans 14 amino acids. In DNA, the CDR3 is TGTGCCAGTAGTATCCGGGACACTTTTTACGAGCAGTACTTC. This sequence encodes CASSIRDTFYEQYF.

The chain combines TRBV7-8 with TRBJ2-1, with D tentatively TRBD2 (6 bases). The ends were cut back, 5 bases at V and 3 bases at J, with 17 bases in the middle. This CDR3 is 16 amino acids long. Germline V gives CDR1 SGHVS, CDR2 FQNEAQ. In nucleotides, the CDR3 is TGTGCCAGCAGCCCTTCCCCCGGGAGTCTCTACAATGAGCAGTTCTTC. Encoded protein: CASSPSPGSLYNEQFF.

At least ten counts were recorded for this clonotype. The J gene is TRBJ1-1, the V gene TRBV7-9; tentatively, D is TRBD1 (5 bases). Per germline, CDR1 SEHNR and CDR2 FQNEAQ (reference sequence). The length of the CDR3 is 12 residues. The V end lost 6 bases, the J end lost 8 bases, and 13 bases lay between the germline ends. The CDR3 is CASRTGTAEAFF. CDR3 in DNA: TGTGCCAGCAGAACCGGGACTGCCGAAGCTTTCTTT.